This is a list of T cell receptor beta chains from one sample in a study of shared clonotypes between healthy human individuals. Sequenced by immunoSEQ multiplex PCR; TCRdb stores in-frame clones only, minus some. The data show some 2,000,000 clones, about 95% seen once. The sample was naive CD8+ T cells sorted from blood. These receptors were obtained from a man younger than 35 in good health. Both conserved end residues are part of each CDR3. D genes are given only for firm matches. Size is stated for part of the rows, as once, few or many counts, or as a class when the clone is expanded.

J | size | D | V | CDR3 | DNA
TRBJ1-2 | - | - | TRBV6-5 | CASSGGLDGYTF | TGTGCCAGCAGTGGGGGGTTGGATGGCTACACCTTC
TRBJ2-3 | - | - | TRBV4-1 | CASSPLPSTGGVTDTQYF | TGCGCCAGCAGCCCTCTCCCTTCGACGGGGGGCGTCACAGATACGCAGTATTTT
TRBJ2-1 | - | - | TRBV2 | CASRFGEAYNEQFF | TGTGCCAGCAGGTTCGGCGAGGCCTACAATGAGCAGTTCTTC
TRBJ1-1 | - | - | TRBV27 | CASSLIQGAEAFF | TGTGCCAGCAGTTTAATACAAGGCGCTGAAGCTTTCTTT
TRBJ2-7 | - | - | TRBV6-5 | CASSYSSGERSHEQYF | TGTGCCAGCAGTTACTCCTCAGGAGAAAGAAGCCACGAGCAGTACTTC
TRBJ1-6 | - | - | TRBV7-6 | CASSSDFNSPLHF | TGTGCCAGCAGCTCGGACTTCAATTCACCCCTCCACTTT
TRBJ2-7 | - | - | TRBV30 | CAWSAQGSDEQYF | TGTGCCTGGAGTGCCCAGGGTTCCGACGAGCAGTACTTC
TRBJ2-7 | once | - | TRBV6-1 | CASRDRLAGEQYF | TGTGCCAGCAGAGATAGGCTAGCCGGCGAGCAGTACTTC
TRBJ1-1 | - | - | TRBV28 | CASSPLQGGTEAFF | TGTGCCAGCAGTCCCCTGCAGGGAGGCACTGAAGCTTTCTTT
TRBJ2-7 | - | TRBD2 | TRBV4-3 | CASSHDIAGGFYEQYF | TGCGCCAGCAGCCACGATATAGCGGGAGGATTCTACGAGCAGTACTTC
TRBJ1-2 | - | TRBD1 | TRBV11-2 | CASSKDRGGDGYTF | TGTGCCAGCTCGAAGGACAGGGGGGGAGATGGCTACACCTTC
TRBJ2-7 | - | - | TRBV19 | CASSTDGDSYEQYF | TGTGCCAGTAGTACGGACGGCGATTCCTACGAGCAGTACTTC
TRBJ1-2 | - | - | TRBV5-1 | CASSLPEWQGSYGYTF | TGCGCCAGCAGCTTGCCCGAGTGGCAGGGATCCTATGGCTACACCTTC
TRBJ2-7 | once | - | TRBV30 | CAWSVSWEQYF | TGTGCCTGGAGTGTCAGCTGGGAGCAGTACTTC
TRBJ2-7 | - | TRBD2 | TRBV28 | CASSLRASGLAGSYEQYF | TGTGCCAGCAGTTTAAGGGCCTCCGGACTAGCGGGCTCCTACGAGCAGTACTTC